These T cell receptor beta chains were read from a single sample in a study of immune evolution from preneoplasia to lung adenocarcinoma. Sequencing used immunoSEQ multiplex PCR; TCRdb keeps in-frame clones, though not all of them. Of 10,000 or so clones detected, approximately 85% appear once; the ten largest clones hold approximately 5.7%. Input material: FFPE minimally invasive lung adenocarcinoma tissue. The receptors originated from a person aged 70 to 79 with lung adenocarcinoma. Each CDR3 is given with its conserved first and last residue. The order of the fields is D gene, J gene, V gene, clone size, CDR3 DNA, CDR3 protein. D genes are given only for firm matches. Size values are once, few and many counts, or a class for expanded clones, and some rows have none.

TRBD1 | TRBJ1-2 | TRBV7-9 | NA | TGTGCCAGCAGCACCCCGACAGGGGGCGCGGATGGCTACACCTTC | CASSTPTGGADGYTF
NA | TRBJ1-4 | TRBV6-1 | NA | TGTGCCAGCAGCCTCGGACCTGGAAATGAAAAACTGTTTTTT | CASSLGPGNEKLFF
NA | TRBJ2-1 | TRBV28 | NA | TGTGCCAGCAGTTTGAGGGGCTCCTACAATGAGCAGTTCTTC | CASSLRGSYNEQFF
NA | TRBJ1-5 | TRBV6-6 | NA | TGTGCCAACCACGAGCAGCCCCAGCATTTT | CANHEQPQHF
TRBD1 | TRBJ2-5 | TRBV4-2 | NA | TGTGCCAGCAGCCCCCCGGGACAGGGGAAAGAGACCCAGTACTTC | CASSPPGQGKETQYF
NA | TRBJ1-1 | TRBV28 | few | TGTGCCAGCAGTTTTAGTGGGGGGATGAACACTGAAGCTTTCTTT | CASSFSGGMNTEAFF
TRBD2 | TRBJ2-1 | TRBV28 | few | TGTGCCAGCAGTTTAAGACTAGCGGGCTCCTACAATGAGCAGTTCTTC | CASSLRLAGSYNEQFF
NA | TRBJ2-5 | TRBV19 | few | TGTGCCAGTGGCGAGGGCCGGGTGCCCGGGGAGACCCAGTACTTC | CASGEGRVPGETQYF
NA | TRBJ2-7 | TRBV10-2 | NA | TGCGCCAGCAGTGAGCGTGCCGGACAAGTGTCTCGGGAGCAGTACTTC | CASSERAGQVSREQYF
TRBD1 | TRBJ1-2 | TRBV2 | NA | TGTGCCAGCAGTGCGACGGGACAGGTTAACTATGGCTACACCTTC | CASSATGQVNYGYTF
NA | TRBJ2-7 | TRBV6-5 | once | TGTGCCAGCAGTTACTCTGGGGGGCGCTTGGCCTACGAGCAGTACTTC | CASSYSGGRLAYEQYF
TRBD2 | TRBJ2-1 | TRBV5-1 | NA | TGCGCCAGCAGCTTTAATAGCGGGGGTTGGAATGAGCAGTTCTTC | CASSFNSGGWNEQFF
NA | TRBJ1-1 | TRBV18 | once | TGTGCCAGCTCACCTGGAGAGAACCCTGAAGCTTTCTTT | CASSPGENPEAFF
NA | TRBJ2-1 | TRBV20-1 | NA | TGCAGTGCTAGAGATGTGAATGAGCAGTTCTTC | CSARDVNEQFF
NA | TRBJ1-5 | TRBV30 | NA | TGTGCCTGGAGTCCAGACGGCAATCAGCCCCAGCATTTT | CAWSPDGNQPQHF
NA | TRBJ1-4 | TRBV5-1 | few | TGCGCCAGCAGCTTGGTGGGGGGCCGGGAAAAACTGTTTTTT | CASSLVGGREKLFF
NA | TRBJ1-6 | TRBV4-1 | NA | TGCGCCAGCAGCCTAGACAGGTATAATTCACCCCTCCACTTT | CASSLDRYNSPLHF
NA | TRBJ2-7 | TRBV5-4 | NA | TGTGCCAGCAGCTTGGCCGAGGGAACCTACGAGCAGTACTTC | CASSLAEGTYEQYF
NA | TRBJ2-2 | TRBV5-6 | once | TGTGCCAGCAGCCGAAGGGCGGTCCTTCGGGACACCGGGGAGCTGTTTTTT | CASSRRAVLRDTGELFF
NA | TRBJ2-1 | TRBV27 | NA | TGTGTCAGCAGAAGCTGGGGGGACCCTGTTACTGGAGAGCAGTTCTTC | CVSRSWGDPVTGEQFF
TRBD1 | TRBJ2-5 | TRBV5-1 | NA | TGCGCCAGCAGCTTGGACAGGGGATCGATCCAAGAGACCCAGTACTTC | CASSLDRGSIQETQYF
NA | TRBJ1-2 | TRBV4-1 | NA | TGCGCCAGCAGCCAAGTCGGGGACAAGTTTGGTGGCTACACCTTC | CASSQVGDKFGGYTF
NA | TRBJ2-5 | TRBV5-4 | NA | TGTGCCAGCAGCTTGGGGGGGCCTAGGGAGACCCAGTACTTC | CASSLGGPRETQYF
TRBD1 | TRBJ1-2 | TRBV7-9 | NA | TGTGCCAGCAGCTTAAGGGACAGCGGAGGCTATGGCTACACCTTC | CASSLRDSGGYGYTF
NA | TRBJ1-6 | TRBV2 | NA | TGTGCCAGCACGACTGGGGGATCACCCCTCCACTTT | CASTTGGSPLHF
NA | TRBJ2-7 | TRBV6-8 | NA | TGTGCCAGCAGTTTCAGCCTATACGAGCAGTACTTC | CASSFSLYEQYF
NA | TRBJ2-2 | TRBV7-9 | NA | TGTGCCAGCAGCTTTCTCGCCCCTAGGGACACCGGGGAGCTGTTTTTT | CASSFLAPRDTGELFF
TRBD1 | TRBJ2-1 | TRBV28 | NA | TGTGCCAGCAGCCCGACAGGGGGACTTAATGAGCAGTTCTTC | CASSPTGGLNEQFF
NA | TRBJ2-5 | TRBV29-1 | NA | TGCAGCGTTGAAGTGGGGGAAGAGACCCAGTACTTC | CSVEVGEETQYF
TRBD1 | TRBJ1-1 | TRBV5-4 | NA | TGTGCCAGCAGCACGGGACAGGTTATGAACACTGAAGCTTTCTTT | CASSTGQVMNTEAFF
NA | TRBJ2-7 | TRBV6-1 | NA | TGTGCCAGCAGTGAAACTCGGGAGCAGTACTTC | CASSETREQYF
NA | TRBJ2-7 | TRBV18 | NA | TGTGCCAGCTCACCGTCCTCACAGGGTGGCGAGCAGTACTTC | CASSPSSQGGEQYF
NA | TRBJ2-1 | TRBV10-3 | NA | TGTGCCATCACAGCCGGGGATTGGAATGAGCAGTTCTTC | CAITAGDWNEQFF
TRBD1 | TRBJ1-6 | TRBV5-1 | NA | TGCGCCAGCAGCTTGACAGGGGGGGATTCACCCCTCCACTTT | CASSLTGGDSPLHF
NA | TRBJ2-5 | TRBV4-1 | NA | TGCGCCAGCAGCCAAGAGGGAGGACTGGAAGAGACCCAGTACTTC | CASSQEGGLEETQYF
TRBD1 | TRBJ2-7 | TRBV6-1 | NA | TGTGCCAGCAGTGAACCGGACAGGGCGAAGTACGAGCAGTACTTC | CASSEPDRAKYEQYF
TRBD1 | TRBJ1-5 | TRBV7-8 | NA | TGTGCCAGCAGCTTAAACCGGGACAGGGGACCATTTAGCAATCAGCCCCAGCATTTT | CASSLNRDRGPFSNQPQHF
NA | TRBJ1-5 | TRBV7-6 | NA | TGTGCCAGCAGCCTCGGACATAATCAGCCCCAGCATTTT | CASSLGHNQPQHF
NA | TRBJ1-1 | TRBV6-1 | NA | TGTGCCAGCAGTGTTATGGCTATGAACACTGAAGCTTTCTTT | CASSVMAMNTEAFF
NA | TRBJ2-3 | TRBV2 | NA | TGTGCCAGCAGTGAATGGGGGGAACCCACAGATACGCAGTATTTT | CASSEWGEPTDTQYF
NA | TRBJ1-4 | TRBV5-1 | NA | TGCGCCAGCAGCCCAGAATGGCCCGTCCGGGGTGAAAAACTGTTTTTT | CASSPEWPVRGEKLFF
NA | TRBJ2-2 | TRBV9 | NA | TGTGCCAGCCGAAGGGGCGGGACCGGGGAGCTGTTTTTT | CASRRGGTGELFF
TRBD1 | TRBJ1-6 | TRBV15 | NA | TGTGCCACCAGCAGAGATGTAAGGGGACAGGCCCTTCGGGCCCTCCACTTT | CATSRDVRGQALRALHF
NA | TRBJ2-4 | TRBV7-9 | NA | TGTGCCAGCAGCCTCGATTCGGGGAACATTCAGTACTTC | CASSLDSGNIQYF
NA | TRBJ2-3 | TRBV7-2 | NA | TGTGCCAGCAGCTTAGACGGGCCCACAGATACGCAGTATTTT | CASSLDGPTDTQYF
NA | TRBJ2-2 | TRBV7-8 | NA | TGTGCCAGCAGCTTAGTAGACGCTCAAAACACCGGGGAGCTGTTTTTT | CASSLVDAQNTGELFF
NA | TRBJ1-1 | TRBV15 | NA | TGTGCCACCAGCGCCCAAAGACGAACAGACACTGAAGCTTTCTTT | CATSAQRRTDTEAFF
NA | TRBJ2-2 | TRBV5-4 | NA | TGTGCCAGCAGCCTTGTTCGGGGGGCGGACACCGGGGAGCTGTTTTTT | CASSLVRGADTGELFF
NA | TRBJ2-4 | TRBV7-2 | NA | TGTGCCAGCAGCTTACAACTAGGGACAACTGGGAACATTCAGTACTTC | CASSLQLGTTGNIQYF
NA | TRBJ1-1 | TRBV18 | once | TGTGCCAGCTCACCAGGGATTGGGGTGAACACTGAAGCTTTCTTT | CASSPGIGVNTEAFF
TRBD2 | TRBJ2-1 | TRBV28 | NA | TGTGCCACCGAGTCCCCTAGCGGGGGGACCTACAATGAGCAGTTCTTC | CATESPSGGTYNEQFF
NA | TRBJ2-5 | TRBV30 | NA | TGTGCCTGGAGTGTACCGGAACAGATCCAAGAGACCCAGTACTTC | CAWSVPEQIQETQYF
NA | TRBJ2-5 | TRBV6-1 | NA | TGTGCCAGCAGTGAAGACGCCATAGGAGAGACCCAGTACTTC | CASSEDAIGETQYF
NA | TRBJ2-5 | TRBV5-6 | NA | TGTGCCAGCAGCTTGGCCGCAGATCAAGAGACCCAGTACTTC | CASSLAADQETQYF